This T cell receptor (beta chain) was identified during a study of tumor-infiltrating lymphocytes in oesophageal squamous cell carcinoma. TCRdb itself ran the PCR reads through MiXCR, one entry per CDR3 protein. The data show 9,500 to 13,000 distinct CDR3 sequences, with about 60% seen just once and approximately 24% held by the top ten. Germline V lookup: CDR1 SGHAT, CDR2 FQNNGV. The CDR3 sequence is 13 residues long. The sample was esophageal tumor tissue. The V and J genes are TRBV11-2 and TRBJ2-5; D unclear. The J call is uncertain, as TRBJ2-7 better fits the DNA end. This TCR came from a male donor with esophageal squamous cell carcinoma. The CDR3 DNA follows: TGTGCCAGCAGCTTAGAGGTCCTCTACGAGCAGTACTTC. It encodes CASSLEVLYEQYF.